This entry concerns a single TCR beta chain. The method was immunoSEQ multiplex PCR; TCRdb's version includes in-frame clones alone and lacks a portion of them. The data show under 400,000 clones, 88% seen once. This sample is part of a study of blood T cell repertoires in COVID-19. On the study more broadly: Samples came from the United States, Italy and Spain, spanning acute and convalescent COVID-19. Nucleic acid was either cDNA or gDNA, and it came from T cells, B-cell-depleted T cells, or PBMCs.

The V gene lost 5 bases and the J gene lost 8 bases, with 25 bases spanning the gap. Germline loops: CDR1 SGHRS, CDR2 YFSETQ. The CDR3 sequence is 17 residues long. The V call is TRBV5-1, the J call TRBJ1-4, with unresolved D. The sample consisted of peripheral blood. The receptor comes from a young woman with COVID-19, enrolled during active disease. CDR3 sequence reads: CASRSTSYPGTGEKLFF. The CDR3 nucleotides are TGCGCCAGCAGATCTACCTCTTACCCCGGAACGGGGGAAAAACTGTTTTTT.